This T cell receptor beta chain derives from a study of cytomegalovirus exposure and HLA in healthy donors. Study-wide findings and caveats: According to the study, around 160 TCR beta chains were cytomegalovirus-associated.

The CDR3 has 15 amino acids. Germline V gives CDR1 SGHRS, CDR2 YFSETQ. Trimming pared 4 bases from V and 0 bases from J, leaving 12 bases between. The protocol was immunoSEQ multiplex PCR, while the TCRdb copy is restricted to in-frame clones and leaves out a portion. The sample records nearly 200,000 clones, 75% to 85% being singletons. A remark on this clone: Its specificity is not known.

The sequenced sample consisted of PBMCs. The receptor comes from a woman under 40 in good health and CMV-seropositive. The rearrangement joins TRBV5-1 to TRBJ2-3, with TRBD2 as a possible D gene (6 bases). The CDR3 protein is CASSVGGVSTDTQYF. In nucleotides, the CDR3 is TGCGCCAGCAGCGTAGGAGGGGTGAGCACAGATACGCAGTATTTT.